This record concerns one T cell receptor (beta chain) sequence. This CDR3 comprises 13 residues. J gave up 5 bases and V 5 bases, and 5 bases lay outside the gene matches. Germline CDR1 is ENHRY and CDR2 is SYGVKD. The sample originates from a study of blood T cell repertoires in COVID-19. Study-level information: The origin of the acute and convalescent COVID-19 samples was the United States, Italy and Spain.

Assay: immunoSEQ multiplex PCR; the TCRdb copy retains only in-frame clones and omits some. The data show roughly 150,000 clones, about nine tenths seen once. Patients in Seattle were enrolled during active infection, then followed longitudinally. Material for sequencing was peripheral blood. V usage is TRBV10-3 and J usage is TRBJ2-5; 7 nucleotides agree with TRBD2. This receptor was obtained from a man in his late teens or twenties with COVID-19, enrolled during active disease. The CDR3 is CAISQTSPETQYF. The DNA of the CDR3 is TGTGCCATCAGTCAGACTAGCCCCGAGACCCAGTACTTC.